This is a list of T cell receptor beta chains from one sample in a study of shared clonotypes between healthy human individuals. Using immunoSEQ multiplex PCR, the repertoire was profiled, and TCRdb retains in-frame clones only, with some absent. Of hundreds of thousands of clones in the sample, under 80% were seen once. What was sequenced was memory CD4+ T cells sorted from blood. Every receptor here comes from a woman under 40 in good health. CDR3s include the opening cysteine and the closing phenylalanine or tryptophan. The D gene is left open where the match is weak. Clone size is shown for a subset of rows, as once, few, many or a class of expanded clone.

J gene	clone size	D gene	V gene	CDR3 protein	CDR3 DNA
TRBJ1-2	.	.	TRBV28	CASSFGADGYTF	TGTGCCAGCAGTTTTGGTGCAGATGGCTACACCTTC
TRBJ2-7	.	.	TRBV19	CASSIVGSSYEQYF	TGTGCCAGTAGTATAGTAGGCAGCTCCTACGAGCAGTACTTC
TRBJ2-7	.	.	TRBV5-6	CASSGRGSYEQYF	TGTGCCAGCAGCGGCAGGGGTTCCTACGAGCAGTACTTC
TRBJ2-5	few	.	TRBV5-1	CASRGAGDSETQYF	TGCGCCAGCAGGGGGGCGGGAGACTCGGAGACCCAGTACTTC
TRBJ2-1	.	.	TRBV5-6	CASSLVVVEGPNEQFF	TGTGCCAGCAGCTTAGTAGTGGTGGAGGGCCCCAATGAGCAGTTCTTC
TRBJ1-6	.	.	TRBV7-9	CASSLRGRQGNSPLHF	TGTGCCAGCAGCTTACGTGGCCGCCAAGGCAATTCACCCCTCCACTTT
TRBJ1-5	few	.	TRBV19	CASSRGGASNQPQHF	TGTGCCAGTAGTAGAGGCGGGGCGAGTAATCAGCCCCAGCATTTT
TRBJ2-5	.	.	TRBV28	CASSFDPAMETQYF	TGTGCCAGCAGTTTTGACCCAGCTATGGAGACCCAGTACTTC
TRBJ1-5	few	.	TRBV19	CASSTLDGGLSNQPQHF	TGTGCCAGTAGTACCTTGGACGGTGGATTGAGCAATCAGCCCCAGCATTTT
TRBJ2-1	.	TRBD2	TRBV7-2	CASSRRGGNSYNEQFF	TGTGCCAGCAGCCGGCGGGGGGGGAACTCCTACAATGAGCAGTTCTTC
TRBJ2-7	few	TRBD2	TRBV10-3	CAISGTSGRDEQYF	TGTGCCATCAGTGGGACTAGCGGGAGGGATGAGCAGTACTTC
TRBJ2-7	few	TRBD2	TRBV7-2	CASSLGYGGNEQYF	TGTGCCAGCAGCTTAGGTTACGGGGGGAACGAGCAGTACTTC
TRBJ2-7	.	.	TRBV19	CASSRDSNIGYEQYF	TGTGCCAGTAGTAGGGACTCGAACATCGGTTACGAGCAGTACTTC
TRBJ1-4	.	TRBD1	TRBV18	CASSPGQGRNEKLFF	TGTGCCAGCTCGCCGGGACAGGGGAGAAATGAAAAACTGTTTTTT
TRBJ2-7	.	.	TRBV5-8	CASSLIGAYEQYF	TGTGCCAGCAGCTTAATCGGAGCCTACGAGCAGTACTTC
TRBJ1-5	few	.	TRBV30	CAWSVPYQPQHF	TGTGCCTGGAGTGTCCCCTATCAGCCCCAGCATTTT
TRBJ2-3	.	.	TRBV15	CATSSSLKRATDTQYF	TGTGCCACCAGCAGCTCCCTGAAAAGAGCCACAGATACGCAGTATTTT
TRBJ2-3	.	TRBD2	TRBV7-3	CASSSQAGGRDTQYF	TGTGCCAGCAGCTCACAAGCGGGAGGGAGAGATACGCAGTATTTT
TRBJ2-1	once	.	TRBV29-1	CSVELGGGWDEQFF	TGCAGCGTTGAACTAGGTGGGGGGTGGGATGAGCAGTTCTTC
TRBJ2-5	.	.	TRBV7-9	CASSPPAGQETQYF	TGTGCCAGCAGCCCCCCGGCAGGGCAAGAGACCCAGTACTTC
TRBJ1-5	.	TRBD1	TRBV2	CASRQGARSNQPQHF	TGTGCCAGCAGACAGGGGGCTAGAAGCAATCAGCCCCAGCATTTT
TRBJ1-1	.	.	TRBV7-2	CASSFVLNTEAFF	TGTGCCAGCAGCTTCGTACTGAACACTGAAGCTTTCTTT
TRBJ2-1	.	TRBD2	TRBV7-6	CASGQTSGGYNEQFF	TGTGCCAGCGGCCAGACTAGCGGGGGATACAATGAGCAGTTCTTC
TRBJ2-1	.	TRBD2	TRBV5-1	CASSSEGLAANNEQFF	TGCGCCAGCAGCTCGGAGGGACTAGCGGCTAACAATGAGCAGTTCTTC
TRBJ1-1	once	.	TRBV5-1	CASSLATGGTEAFF	TGCGCCAGCAGCTTGGCGACGGGTGGCACTGAAGCTTTCTTT
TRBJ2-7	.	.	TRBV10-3	CAINNPSGTYEQYF	TGTGCCATCAACAATCCGTCAGGGACCTACGAGCAGTACTTC
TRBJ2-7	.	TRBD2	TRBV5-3	CARSLTSGRVYEQYF	TGTGCCAGAAGCTTGACTAGCGGGAGAGTTTACGAGCAGTACTTC
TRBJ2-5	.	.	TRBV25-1	CASSAEWRLGVNQETQYF	TGTGCCAGCAGTGCCGAGTGGCGGTTGGGGGTCAACCAAGAGACCCAGTACTTC
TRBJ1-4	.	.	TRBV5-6	CASSLVGETNEKLFF	TGTGCCAGCAGCTTGGTGGGGGAGACTAATGAAAAACTGTTTTTT
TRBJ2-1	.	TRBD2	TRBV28	CASSLPGTSGSWGQFF	TGTGCCAGCAGTCTACCCGGGACTAGCGGGAGTTGGGGGCAGTTCTTC
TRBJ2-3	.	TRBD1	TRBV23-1	CASPRGPTDTQYF	TGCGCCAGCCCCAGGGGGCCCACAGATACGCAGTATTTT
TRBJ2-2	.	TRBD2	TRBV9	CASSPRLAGVTGELFF	TGTGCCAGCAGCCCCAGACTAGCGGGAGTTACCGGGGAGCTGTTTTTT
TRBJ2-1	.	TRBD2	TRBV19	CASSTTSGAYNEQFF	TGTGCCAGTAGTACGACTAGCGGGGCCTACAATGAGCAGTTCTTC
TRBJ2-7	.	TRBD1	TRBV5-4	CASSSTGKRQYF	TGTGCCAGCAGTTCGACAGGGAAGAGGCAGTACTTC
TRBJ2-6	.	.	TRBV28	CASSIRGGAGANVLTF	TGTGCCAGCAGTATCAGGGGAGGGGCTGGGGCCAACGTCCTGACTTTC
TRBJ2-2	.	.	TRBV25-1	CASRATNTGELFF	TGTGCCAGCAGAGCGACAAACACCGGGGAGCTGTTTTTT
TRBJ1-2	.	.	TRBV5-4	CASSPGGQGSYGYTF	TGTGCCAGCAGCCCCGGCGGGCAGGGATCCTATGGCTACACCTTC
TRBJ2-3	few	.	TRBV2	CASSEALVLGRADTQYF	TGTGCCAGCAGTGAAGCTTTAGTCTTGGGTCGGGCAGATACGCAGTATTTT
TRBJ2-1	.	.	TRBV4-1	CASSQDYWAEQFF	TGCGCCAGCAGCCAAGATTATTGGGCTGAGCAGTTCTTC
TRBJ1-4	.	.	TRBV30	CAWSGGAAGEDEKLFF	TGTGCCTGGAGTGGAGGAGCTGCAGGGGAGGATGAAAAACTGTTTTTT
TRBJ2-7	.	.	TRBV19	CASSTSEDSYEQYF	TGTGCCAGTAGTACCTCAGAAGACTCCTACGAGCAGTACTTC
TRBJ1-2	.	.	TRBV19	CASSIRGRTPTNYGYTF	TGTGCCAGTAGTATCCGGGGCCGGACACCTACTAACTATGGCTACACCTTC
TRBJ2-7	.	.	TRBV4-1	CASSQESDGPYEQYF	TGCGCCAGCAGCCAAGAGTCAGACGGGCCCTACGAGCAGTACTTC
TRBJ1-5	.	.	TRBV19	CASTPGGLDNQPQHF	TGTGCCAGTACCCCCGGTGGGTTGGACAATCAGCCCCAGCATTTT
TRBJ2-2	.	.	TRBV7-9	CASRVGGVNTGELFF	TGTGCCAGCAGGGTCGGGGGAGTTAACACCGGGGAGCTGTTTTTT
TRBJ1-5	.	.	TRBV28	CASSGGGQPQHF	TGTGCCAGTTCTGGGGGGGGTCAGCCCCAGCATTTT
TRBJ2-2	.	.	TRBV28	CASSGDGRFTGELFF	TGTGCCAGCAGTGGGGACGGCCGTTTCACCGGGGAGCTGTTTTTT
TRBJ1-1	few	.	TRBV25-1	CASKKMNTEAFF	TGTGCCAGCAAGAAAATGAACACTGAAGCTTTCTTT
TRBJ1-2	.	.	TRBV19	CASSIWPDYGYTF	TGTGCCAGTAGTATATGGCCGGACTATGGCTACACCTTC
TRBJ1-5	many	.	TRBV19	CASDSLGARGNQPQHF	TGTGCCAGCGACTCCTTAGGGGCGCGGGGCAATCAGCCCCAGCATTTT
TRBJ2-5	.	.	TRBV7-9	CASSRGGGETQYF	TGTGCCAGCAGCCGAGGGGGAGGAGAGACCCAGTACTTC
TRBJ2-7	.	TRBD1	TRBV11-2	CASSFGQGYEQYF	TGTGCCAGCAGCTTCGGACAGGGATACGAGCAGTACTTC
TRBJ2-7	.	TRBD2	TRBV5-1	CASSFIAGDSYEQYF	TGCGCCAGCAGCTTCATAGCGGGAGACTCCTACGAGCAGTACTTC
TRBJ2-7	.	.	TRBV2	CASRQTGSHEQYF	TGTGCCAGCAGACAGACAGGCAGCCACGAGCAGTACTTC